This TCR beta chain was profiled in a study of cytomegalovirus exposure and HLA in healthy donors (dated by TCRdb to about 2017). Describing the broader study: In an earlier analysis of some 550 of the donors, 250 to 300 Gb of sequence data and some 100 million unique TCR beta sequences from about 190 million T cells were reported. The number of typed donors differed by locus: about 620-640 for A, B, C, DRB1 and DQB1; 500 to 550 for DQA1; around 580 for DPA1; and around 470 for DPB1. The study aimed to test whether cataloging public T cell receptors could reveal signatures of past pathogen exposure. In the later analysis, no new phenotypic data were used to find candidate immune exposures; instead, reliance was placed on TCR beta sequences and their occurrence across donors. Donor age, sex, ethnicity and CMV serostatus were compiled alongside the repertoire data. An early release that covered fewer than 750 HLA-typed donors contained about 290 gigabases of sequencing data and about 93 million unique TCR sequences. Every discovery cohort repertoire had been produced on one sequencing platform. A later genetic analysis used genome-wide SNP genotypes for about three fifths of the 666 donors, treating that subset as a discovery cohort. Because of strong linkage in the cohort, a few DR-DQ haplotypes were treated as single units for association and clustering. In an earlier analysis of 587 of the donors, high-throughput TCR beta sequencing was used to judge whether each TCR beta V gene segment behaved as functional or pseudogenic. To predict cytomegalovirus infection status, the study combined high-throughput TCR immunosequencing, statistical association of individual TCRs with disease status, and machine learning. Both class I and class II loci were covered by HLA typing, at four-digit resolution. The study profiled the T cell repertoires of 500 to 800 subjects by immunosequencing and related them to cytomegalovirus serostatus. Among about 400 genotyped donors of the cohort, an average of around 240,000 unique TCR beta nucleotide sequences was sequenced per donor, of which 15% to 20% were non-productive. The genetic ancestry cluster associated with self-reported Caucasian donors included around 76% of the roughly 410 genotyped donors. In a later analysis, previously published TCR beta repertoires from fewer than 750 donors were re-analyzed and high-resolution HLA genotyping was added so that TCR occurrence patterns could be studied. Along with the approximately 600-subject first cohort, a separate validation cohort of over a hundred different subjects was used.

The cohort was made up of roughly 670 healthy bone marrow donors. At the time of sampling, all cohort members were nominally healthy, though unrecorded immune exposures were likely present. The donor tested CMV seronegative and was one of the 352 seronegative cohort members. Each donor provided a peripheral blood sample, and peripheral blood mononuclear cells were used for TCR beta sequencing. Genomic DNA extraction from the blood cell samples was performed with the Qiagen DNeasy Blood Extraction Kit. Broader findings and caveats from the paper: A cluster of highly shared sequence variants was judged likely to represent a technical artifact of the sequencing pipeline. Three of the identified cytomegalovirus-associated TCR beta chains were confirmed in vitro to be specific for cytomegalovirus antigens. A later analysis associated 16,951 TCR beta sequences with specific HLA alleles at a false discovery rate of 0.05. A further reported finding was that TCR beta sequences accurately predicted the HLA-A and HLA-B alleles for most subjects in the first cohort. The earlier analysis of some 560 of the donors excluded approximately 15 rarely observed V segments, including chromosome 9 orphons, because counts were too low. CMV serostatus was the only immune exposure information available for the cohort. According to a later analysis, most CMV-associated TCR beta chains appeared to be HLA-restricted, and the HLA associations seemed to be driven largely by CMV exposure. The presence/absence analyses assumed that sequencing depth was roughly uniform across donors, and that assumption may not be true. Some IMGT-functional V segments, including TRBV6-2 and TRBV6-3, could not be told apart with the 87-base-pair reads, so those segments were excluded. Most TCR sequences were seen in very few donors, while some public TCRs were found in many individuals. According to a later analysis, parvovirus B19, influenza, CMV and Epstein-Barr virus appeared linked to several top co-occurrence clusters. The authors suggested that the approach could potentially be extended to other disease states and immunological phenotypes. Assigning TCR associations to individual alleles was difficult when HLA alleles, especially DR and DQ, strongly co-occurred. In a later genetic analysis, fewer N-insertions in productive TCRs were reported among donors in an Asian-associated ancestry cluster than the roughly 670-donor mean. HLA typing was unavailable for some donors at each locus, so association tests used only the typed subset. Compared with equally common non-associated chains, HLA-associated TCR beta chains in a later analysis were more clonally expanded and had lower generation probabilities. This cohort had only TCR beta chains sequenced, and the lack of alpha or paired-chain data limited which features could be detected. V-gene and J-gene trimming of TCR beta chains was associated with a missense DCLRE1C variant in a later genetic analysis, and the association was replicated in an independent cohort. The study gave a list of some 150 TCR beta chains associated with cytomegalovirus. Broadly in line with IMGT annotations, most TCR beta V segments showed up in productive rearrangements about 90% or about 30% of the time in an earlier analysis of 450 to 600 of the donors. The classifier was reported to diagnose cytomegalovirus status with high specificity and sensitivity in both the original cohort and the validation cohort. Correlated functional status among segregating V segments might reflect linkage disequilibrium, but an unknown experimental factor could not be ruled out. In a later analysis, TCR association rates were found to vary across HLA loci, with the most associated TCRs seen for DRB1 alleles and the fewest for HLA-C alleles.

Library preparation used the immunoSEQ multiplex PCR assay. The multiplex PCR relied on a mix of 60 forward primers for TCR Vbeta segments and 13 reverse primers for TCR Jbeta segments. The CDR3 region of rearranged TCR beta genes was amplified from genomic DNA with a multiplex PCR assay. The Illumina HiSeq System was used to sequence the amplified TCR beta libraries as 87-base-pair reads. Turning to the authors' computational methods: A later analysis tallied 75 million to 95 million unique TCR beta chains across the 640 or so repertoires, and around 10 million of those chains were shared by two or more donors. A nearest-neighbor algorithm error-corrected the raw reads and collapsed the reads into unique sequences, merging closely related sequences to remove PCR and sequencing errors. CDR3 sequences were aligned to IMGT reference sequences to assign V, D and J gene segments. For a sequence to be retained, a match of at least six nucleotides was required to both a V gene segment and a J gene segment. A rearrangement counted as productive if the CDR3 had no stop codons and remained in frame with V and J, and every other rearrangement counted as non-productive. CDR3 was defined by IMGT convention, running from the second conserved V-encoded cysteine to the conserved J-encoded phenylalanine. Sequences without an unambiguous match to a single V gene segment were excluded from the earlier analysis of about 630 of the donors. An earlier analysis of just under 600 of the donors called V segments functional above 56.7% productive rearrangements and segregating when the between-donor standard deviation exceeded 5%. A statistical classification framework was developed to diagnose cytomegalovirus status using the catalog of TCR beta chain sequences. A later analysis assigned V and J genes by comparing TCR nucleotide sequences with IMGT/GENE-DB human TR gene sequences. The TCRdist pipeline was used in a later analysis to assign CDR3 sequences and most-parsimonious VDJ recombination scenarios. In a later analysis, every TCR beta chain was defined by the combination of its CDR3 amino acid sequence and its V-gene family, and reads without a unique V-gene family were dropped. A later analysis removed 500 to 650 highly shared, low-generation-probability nucleotide sequences to deal with suspected cross-contamination and a sequencing artifact. A later analysis calculated a clonal expansion index for each public chain from normalized within-repertoire ranks of inferred template counts. A later analysis computed generation probabilities with a VDJ recombination model fitted to out-of-frame rearrangements, and checked the results against IGoR. In a later analysis, TCR-TCR, TCR-HLA and TCR-CMV co-occurrence was scored with hypergeometric tests, and a repertoire-size bias correction was applied to TCR pairs. In a later analysis, false discovery rates were estimated by permuting HLA or CMV assignments 20 times. In a later analysis, co-occurring TCRs were grouped using DBSCAN, and TCRdist sequence similarity was added for clustering within HLA-allele-positive subsets. Repertoires with fewer than 30,000 or more than 120,000 public chains, plus five repertoires with anomalous nucleotide sharing, were excluded from co-occurrence clustering. Imported from immuneACCESS, the table was reduced by TCRdb to in-frame sequences with V and J called. These copies leave out some clones; in studies compared against another copy, an unresolved V gene accounts for under half, and the cause of the remainder is not known. The DNA was the basis for D and trimming; V, J and clone size are from that table. The table held for this sample gives tens of thousands of clones. Of the sample, over 7% is held by the ten largest clones.

Relative to germline, V is missing 2 bases and J is missing 2 bases, with 6 bases of the junction outside any gene match. The germline V gene yields LGHNT for CDR1 and FRNRAP for CDR2. Its CDR3 holds 16 amino acids, cysteine through phenylalanine. Only CDR3 DNA is held: 48 bases, read in frame from base 1. Note on this clone: The clone's antigen remains unknown.

The specimen sequenced was PBMCs. The TCR was taken from a male donor in good health and CMV-seronegative. The chain employs TRBV12-5 and TRBJ2-7; a stretch of 10 junction bases matches TRBD1. Read as DNA, the sequence is TGTGCTAGTGGTTTGAGCCGGGACAGGGGTCCCTACGAGCAGTACTTC. Translated, this is CASGLSRDRGPYEQYF.